Described below is a single TCR beta chain sequence and its context. Its target is not known. These data belong to a study of cytomegalovirus exposure and HLA in healthy donors. CDR3 length equals 18 residues. Germline V lookup: CDR1 SGHNT, CDR2 YENEEA. The trim removed 0 bases at V and 5 bases at J, leaving 14 bases unmatched. General observations from the study: According to an earlier analysis, most TCR beta V segments yielded productive rearrangements about 87% or about 30% of the time.

13 Jbeta primers and 60 Vbeta primers were used for the PCR. The data were produced by immunoSEQ multiplex PCR, yet TCRdb's version contains in-frame clones alone and is incomplete. The sample records around 200,000 clones, under 85% being singletons. Sequences were obtained from PBMCs. The TCR originated in a man aged 45-65 years in good health and CMV-seronegative. This chain joins TRBV11-3 and TRBJ2-7; 9 bases fit TRBD2. The CDR3: CASSLEGISGSRIDEQYF. Here the CDR3 DNA reads TGTGCCAGCAGCTTAGAGGGGATTAGCGGGAGTAGAATCGACGAGCAGTACTTC.